The T cell receptor (beta chain) described here comes from a study of control samples from healthy donors and cancer patients. The ends were cut back, 6 bases at V and 0 bases at J, with 8 bases in the middle. The germline V gene encodes CDR1 LGHDT and CDR2 YNNKEL (reference sequence). The CDR3 is made up of 13 amino acids. Here immunoSEQ multiplex PCR was the method, and the copy in TCRdb shows in-frame clones only, minus some. The repertoire holds more than 110,000 clones, with about 88% as singletons. The receptor's source is a woman aged 30 to 39 in good health. The chain combines TRBV3-1 (or the pseudogene TRBV3-2) with TRBJ1-1; the D is unclear. Sequenced: blood. CDR3 sequence reads: CASRKGMNTEAFF. The CDR3 DNA sequence: TGTGCCAGCAGGAAAGGGATGAACACTGAAGCTTTCTTT.